This entry lists 26 T cell receptor beta chains sequenced from one sample in a study of blood T cells in healthy people across ages. Primed by a sample-barcoded 5' primer and a J-beta primer mix, a second PCR proceeded for roughly 6 to 12 cycles. TCRdb passed the 5' RACE reads through MiXCR, listing each CDR3 protein once. The table lists fewer than 950,000 distinct CDR3 sequences, approximately 53% of them singletons, with approximately 40% in the top ten. Sample: blood. All receptors derive from a man older than 75 in good health.

The V gene is TRBV29-1, the J gene TRBJ2-1; D unresolved. V was cut by 7 bases and J by 0 bases, with 10 bases left in between. CDR1 and CDR2 (germline): SQVTM, ANQGSEA. The CDR3 length is 13 residues. The CDR3 sequence: CSGSLSSYNEQFF. The CDR3 DNA reads as TGCAGCGGTTCCTTGAGCTCCTACAATGAGCAGTTCTTC.

There are a few counts of this clonotype. This rearrangement joins TRBV5-1 to TRBJ1-2, with TRBD1 matching over 7 bases. The CDR3 is 15 residues long. V was clipped by 3 bases and J by 0 bases; unmatched bases: 5. The germline V gene has CDR1 SGHRS and CDR2 YFSETQ. The CDR3 DNA sequence: TGCGCCAGCAGCTACACGAGGGGGCCTAACTATGGCTACACCTTC. This codes for CASSYTRGPNYGYTF.

Only a few counts were recorded for this clonotype. This chain joins TRBV20-1 and TRBJ2-1, with a possible D match to TRBD2 (6 bases). V lost 3 bases to trimming and J lost 7 bases, with 16 bases between them. The CDR3 contains 14 residues. The germline V gene encodes CDR1 DFQATT and CDR2 SNEGSKA (reference sequence). The CDR3 spells CSASPSALRNEQFF. CDR3 in DNA: TGCAGTGCTAGCCCTAGCGCTCTTCGGAATGAGCAGTTCTTC.

J is TRBJ2-7 and V is TRBV4-2; D gene uncertain. CDR1 LGHNA and CDR2 YNFKEQ come from the germline V gene. Trimming removed 4 bases from V and 2 bases from J, with 12 bases in between. This CDR3 comprises 14 residues. The CDR3 DNA reads as TGTGCCAGCAGCCTCGCTGACGGAGCCTACGAGCAGTACTTC. Its translation is CASSLADGAYEQYF.

The genes are TRBV20-1 and TRBJ2-5; 8 bases are a match to TRBD2. The DNA end is more similar to TRBJ2-7, so the J call may be wrong. Per the germline V gene, CDR1 is DFQATT and CDR2 is SNEGSKA (reference sequence). The CDR3 loop spans 15 amino acids. The CDR3 reads CSARDLQTSVYEQYF. The CDR3 DNA reads TGCAGTGCTAGAGATCTCCAGACTAGCGTGTACGAGCAGTACTTC.

The V call is TRBV7-3, the J call TRBJ2-1; TRBD2 agrees at 10 bases. The assigned J gene may be wrong: the sequence end matches TRBJ2-7 better. The germline CDR1 and CDR2 sequences are SGHTA and FQGTGA. The CDR3 consists of 16 residues. The chain's CDR3 is CASSSAGGFSASEQYF. Here the CDR3 DNA reads TGTGCCAGCAGCTCAGCGGGAGGGTTCTCGGCATCCGAGCAGTACTTC.

The gene calls are TRBV6-1 and TRBJ2-2; 7 bases fit TRBD1. CDR1 and CDR2 from the germline V gene are MNHNS and SASEGT. V dropped 5 bases and J dropped 5; count of bases not matched to a gene: 2. CDR3 length: 13 residues. This CDR3 reads CASSQTGTGELFF. Here the CDR3 DNA reads TGTGCCAGCAGTCAGACAGGGACCGGGGAGCTGTTTTTT.

The chain has TRBV12-3 or TRBV12-4 and TRBJ2-3; 7 bases agree with TRBD1. V lost 5 bases to trimming and J lost 1 base; unmatched junction nucleotides: 9. The CDR3 consists of 16 residues. CDR3 residues: CASSAQGFYGTDTQYF. The CDR3 DNA follows: TGTGCCAGCAGTGCACAGGGGTTTTACGGCACAGATACGCAGTATTTT.

This chain links TRBV12-3 or TRBV12-4 with TRBJ1-1, with a weak D call TRBD1 (6 bases). V lost 3 bases and J 9 bases, leaving 17 bases between the germline ends. This CDR3 has 14 residues. CDR3 sequence reads: CASSFGGPDRKAFF. CDR3 sequence (DNA): TGTGCCAGCAGTTTTGGCGGACCCGACAGGAAAGCTTTCTTT.

The V and J genes are TRBV20-1 and TRBJ2-3; 7 bases fit TRBD2. Germline V gene data show CDR1 as DFQATT and CDR2 as SNEGSKA (reference sequence). Trimming at V came to 0 bases and at J to 14 bases, leaving 14 bases not matched to a gene. The CDR3 has 14 amino acids. CDR3 DNA: TGCAGTGCTAGAGATTTCCGCGGAGCGGGATACGCGTATTTT. Protein sequence: CSARDFRGAGYAYF.

J is TRBJ2-1 and V is TRBV4-1; D ambiguous. Germline CDR1 is MGHRA and CDR2 is YSYEKL. V was shortened by 2 bases and J by 12 bases, with 11 bases between the two germline ends. The CDR3 extends over 12 amino acids. DNA for the CDR3: TGCGCCAGCAGCCAACTGGGATTGGTGCAGTTCTTC. Its protein is CASSQLGLVQFF.

The V call is TRBV20-1, the J call TRBJ2-1, with TRBD2 matching over 8 bases. V lost 3 bases and J lost 10; bases outside the gene matches: 8. The CDR3 covers 13 residues. Germline-derived CDR1 and CDR2 are DFQATT and SNEGSKA (reference sequence). CDR3 bases: TGCAGTGCTAGGGACCGGGGGGGTCTCGAGCAGTTCTTC. Amino acid sequence: CSARDRGGLEQFF.

The rearrangement joins TRBV5-1 to TRBJ1-1; 11 nucleotides match TRBD1. V lost 2 bases to trimming and J lost 4 bases; unmatched junction nucleotides: 4. The CDR3 extends over 15 amino acids. CDR1 and CDR2 (germline): SGHRS, YFSETQ. DNA of the CDR3: TGCGCCAGCAGCTTTACCGGGACAGGGGGCACTGAAGCTTTCTTT. Protein product: CASSFTGTGGTEAFF.

The CDR3 region has the DNA TGCGCCAGCAGCCCTAGACTAGCGGGGACAGCGTACGAGCAGTACTTC. As protein: CASSPRLAGTAYEQYF. The chain employs TRBV4-1 and TRBJ2-7; 11 nucleotides match TRBD2. CDR1 and CDR2 from the germline V gene are MGHRA and YSYEKL. The CDR3 extends over 16 amino acids. The V gene end was trimmed by 4 bases and the J gene end by 4 bases; junction bases not matched to a gene: 9.

This clonotype was observed a few times. The chain uses TRBV3-1 and TRBJ2-2; maybe TRBD2 (5 bases). The germline CDR1 and CDR2 sequences are LGHDT and YNNKEL (reference sequence). Trimming took off 4 bases at V and 5 bases at J, with 5 bases between the two ends. CDR3 size: 12 residues. Here the CDR3 reads CASSRGTGELFF. For the CDR3, the DNA is TGTGCCAGCAGCCGCGGGACCGGGGAGCTGTTTTTT.

The chain has TRBV27 and TRBJ2-7, with D unresolved. V gave up 6 bases and J gave up 6 bases, with 9 bases separating them. The CDR3 is made up of 11 amino acids. Germline CDR1 MNHEY, CDR2 SMNVEV (reference sequence). The CDR3 spells CASSVKGEQYF. As DNA, the CDR3 is TGTGCCAGCAGCGTTAAGGGCGAGCAGTACTTC.

The chain uses TRBV6-5 and TRBJ2-7, with a weak D call TRBD1 (5 bases). Looked up from germline, CDR1 is MNHEY and CDR2 is SVGAGI. V lost 2 bases and J lost 0, with 11 bases in between. The length of the CDR3 is 15 residues. In DNA, the CDR3 is TGTGCCAGCAGTTACAGGGGAACCGGCTCCTACGAGCAGTACTTC. Translation: CASSYRGTGSYEQYF.

In its sample, this clonotype was seen a few times. The rearrangement links TRBV3-1 to TRBJ2-7, with D uncertain. This CDR3 comprises 15 residues. Per the germline V gene, CDR1 is LGHDT and CDR2 is YNNKEL (reference sequence). Trimming stripped 1 base from V and 2 bases from J, with 12 bases between. The CDR3 loop is CASSQVSSLPYEQYF. Here the CDR3 DNA reads TGTGCCAGCAGCCAAGTTAGTAGCTTGCCCTACGAGCAGTACTTC.

Concerning this clonotype: Just one base apart from a much larger clone, this may be a read error. The genes are TRBV12-3 or TRBV12-4 and TRBJ2-5; D possibly uses TRBD1 or TRBD2 (5 bases each). The CDR3 contains 13 residues. Between the trimmed V and J ends, which lost 0 bases and 9 bases, there was a span of 11 bases. CDR3 residues: CASSLAGTEAQYF. CDR3 DNA sequence: TGTGCCAGCAGTTTAGCGGGGACGGAGGCCCAGTACTTC.

The chain employs TRBV4-2 and TRBJ2-7; 10 positions match TRBD2. Germline CDR1 LGHNA, CDR2 YNFKEQ. J gave up 2 bases and V 5 bases, and 6 bases lay outside the gene matches. There are 15 residues in the CDR3. CDR3 protein: CASSYGLADTYEQYF. The CDR3 coding sequence is TGTGCCAGCAGCTACGGACTAGCGGATACCTACGAGCAGTACTTC.

The rearrangement joins TRBV11-2 to TRBJ2-1, with D tentatively TRBD1 or TRBD2 (5 bases each). V was trimmed by 7 bases and J by 9 bases, leaving 19 bases between them. There are 14 residues in the CDR3. Germline CDR1 reads SGHAT; CDR2 reads FQNNGV. The CDR3 is CASILGTGSGEQFF. The CDR3 nucleotides read TGTGCCAGCATCCTGGGGACGGGGTCGGGTGAGCAGTTCTTC.

This clonotype came up a few times. This chain uses TRBV29-1 with TRBJ1-3; maybe TRBD1 (5 bases). The CDR3 covers 13 residues. Germline CDR1 and CDR2: SQVTM and ANQGSEA. Trimming stripped 6 bases from V and 2 bases from J, with 11 bases between. The CDR3 region has the DNA TGCAGCGTCAGACAGCTTACTGGAAACACCATATATTTT. Protein sequence: CSVRQLTGNTIYF.

This clonotype has only a few counts. The rearrangement links TRBV2 to TRBJ2-7; TRBD2 aligns across 8 bases. CDR3 length equals 13 residues. Losses at the gene ends were 6 bases for V and 7 bases for J; bases not matched to a gene: 8. CDR1 and CDR2 from the germline V gene are SNHLY and FYNNEI. CDR3 sequence reads: CASSPVREGEQYF. The DNA for the CDR3 is TGTGCCAGCAGCCCAGTCCGGGAGGGTGAGCAGTACTTC.

This chain links TRBV5-1 with TRBJ2-5, with D possibly TRBD2 on 5 matching bases. The germline CDR1 and CDR2 sequences are SGHRS and YFSETQ. The CDR3 extends over 13 amino acids. Trimming removed 0 bases from V and 7 bases from J, with 10 bases in between. The CDR3 spells CASSLAGDSTQYF. In nucleotides, the CDR3 is TGCGCCAGCAGCTTGGCCGGGGATTCGACCCAGTACTTC. The complete variable domain, with remaining parts taken from reference TRBV5-1 and TRBJ2-5, reads KAGVTQTPRYLIKTRGQQVTLSCSPISGHRSVSWYQQTPGQGLQFLFEYFSETQRNKGNFPGRFSGRQFSNSRSEMNVSTLELGDSALYLCASSLAGDSTQYFGPGTRLLVL.

The J gene is TRBJ2-5, the V gene TRBV9; a possible D gene is TRBD2 (5 bases). CDR3 length: 14 residues. Germline loops: CDR1 SGDLS, CDR2 YYNGEE. Trimming took off 4 bases at V and 9 bases at J, with 19 bases between the two ends. CDR3 residues: CASSPRLEREPQYF. In DNA, the CDR3 is TGTGCCAGCAGCCCAAGACTGGAGAGGGAGCCCCAGTACTTC.

The rearrangement uses TRBV27 and TRBJ1-4; D gene ambiguous. V lost 4 bases, J lost 3 bases, and 6 bases lay in between. From germline, CDR1 is MNHEY and CDR2 SMNVEV (reference sequence). This CDR3 spans 13 amino acids. DNA of the CDR3: TGTGCCAGCAGTTCGGCTCCTAATGAAAAACTGTTTTTT. It specifies CASSSAPNEKLFF.